Listed below are T cell receptor beta chains from one sample, sequenced in a study of blood T cell repertoires in COVID-19. Method: immunoSEQ multiplex PCR; TCRdb's copy keeps in-frame clones and lacks some. The sample consists of about 81,000 clones, approximately 80% of them appearing once. Sequenced: peripheral blood. The receptors here all came from a human donor in a cohort sampled during active COVID-19. The CDR3 runs from the conserved cysteine through the conserved F or W. The order of the fields is V gene, J gene, clone size, D gene, CDR3 DNA, CDR3 protein. The D gene is left open where the match is weak. Some rows mark clone size as missing; the rest say once, few, many or name a class of expanded clone.

TRBV27,TRBJ2-1,once,.,TGTGCCAGCAGCCCCCAGAACGAAATCTACAATGAGCAGTTCTTC,CASSPQNEIYNEQFF
TRBV4-2,TRBJ2-5,.,TRBD2,TGTGCCAGCAGCCAAGCGTCGGGGGGGGTTGAGACCCAGTACTTC,CASSQASGGVETQYF
TRBV6-5,TRBJ2-7,.,TRBD1,TGTGCCAGCCGGGACAGGGGGCTTACCTACGAGCAGTACTTC,CASRDRGLTYEQYF
TRBV11-2,TRBJ2-7,.,.,TGTGCCAGCAGCTCTACGATAGCCTACGAGCAGTACTTC,CASSSTIAYEQYF
TRBV2,TRBJ1-1,.,.,TGTGCCAGCGGAAGGGGGAAGAACACTGAAGCTTTCTTT,CASGRGKNTEAFF
TRBV2,TRBJ1-5,few,TRBD1,TGTGCCAGCCAGGACAGGGTCGGTCAGCCCCAGCATTTT,CASQDRVGQPQHF
TRBV5-1,TRBJ2-3,once,.,TGCGCCAGCGCCACAAGCGAAGATACGCAGTATTTT,CASATSEDTQYF
TRBV6-2/TRBV6-3,TRBJ2-7,.,TRBD1,TGTGCCAGCAGCAACGGACAGGGAAAGTCCTACGAGCAGTACTTC,CASSNGQGKSYEQYF
TRBV4-1,TRBJ1-1,.,.,TGCGCCAGCAGCCAAGAGCGCAGGGCTTTCTTT,CASSQERRAFF
TRBV6-5,TRBJ1-1,.,.,TGTGCCAGCAGTCCAATTGACAGAAGGGACACTGAAGCTTTCTTT,CASSPIDRRDTEAFF
TRBV15,TRBJ2-1,.,TRBD2,TGTGCCACCAGCAGAGATTCGAACAGCGGGGGGGCCCCCAATGAGCAGTTCTTC,CATSRDSNSGGAPNEQFF
TRBV30,TRBJ1-6,.,.,TGTGCCTGGGGTAGTGTTAATTCACCCCTCCACTTT,CAWGSVNSPLHF
TRBV19,TRBJ2-3,.,.,TGTGCCAGTAGTATGGGGGCAGGTTCGGCAGATACGCAGTATTTT,CASSMGAGSADTQYF
TRBV29-1,TRBJ2-1,.,.,TGCAGCGGAATACAGGGAATGGAGCAGTTCTTC,CSGIQGMEQFF
TRBV18,TRBJ1-1,once,TRBD1,TGTGCCAGCTCACCTTGGACAGGGGGCAAGTTAGGGACTGAAGCTTTCTTT,CASSPWTGGKLGTEAFF